Presented here are 4 T cell receptor beta chains from one specimen sequenced in a study of shared clonotypes between healthy human individuals. Clones were sequenced by immunoSEQ multiplex PCR, and TCRdb holds only the in-frame ones, with some missing. The sample holds around 2,000,000 clones, about 95% seen once. The naive CD8 subset, CD45RO-negative cells positively selected for CCR7, excluded terminally differentiated effector memory CD45RA+ cells. The source material was naive CD8+ T cells sorted from blood. Receptors were obtained from a man aged 18 to 29 in good health.

As for this clone: The junction departs from germline at one end; a sequencing error may be responsible. CDR3 protein: CASTLEGQGVVTGELFF. The CDR3 DNA reads as TGTGCCAGCACCTTGGAGGGGCAGGGGGTGGTCACCGGGGAGCTGTTTTTT. The genes are TRBV5-6 and TRBJ2-2; a weak D match, TRBD1 (7 bases). The germline V gene encodes CDR1 SGHDT and CDR2 YYEEEE. CDR3 length: 17 amino acids.

The chain has TRBV5-4 and TRBJ2-3; weak D call: TRBD2 (6 bases). The V end lost 5 bases, the J end lost 2 bases, and 15 bases lay between the germline ends. Germline CDR1 and CDR2: SGHNT and YYREEE (reference sequence). The CDR3 contains 15 residues. CDR3: CASRRAGKITDTQYF. The CDR3 region has the DNA TGTGCCAGCAGACGAGCGGGCAAGATCACAGATACGCAGTATTTT.

The gene calls are TRBV5-1 and TRBJ2-1; possibly TRBD2 for D (6 bases). The CDR3 totals 13 residues. Germline CDR1 is SGHRS and CDR2 is YFSETQ. V was clipped by 2 bases and J by 9 bases, with 12 bases between them. CDR3 loop: CASSFLASSEQFF. The DNA of the CDR3 is TGCGCCAGCAGCTTTCTAGCGTCGAGTGAGCAGTTCTTC.

The V and J genes are TRBV29-1 and TRBJ2-3; TRBD1 matches 8 bases. The CDR3 sequence is 16 residues long. CDR1 is SQVTM and CDR2 is ANQGSEA in the germline V gene. The junction had 14 bases not matched to a gene; V was cut back by 5 bases and J by 4 bases. Written as DNA, the CDR3 is TGCAGCGTTTACTTGGCCCGACAGGGGCCAGCAGATACGCAGTATTTT. Translation: CSVYLARQGPADTQYF.